This T cell receptor (beta chain) was captured by sequencing in a study of identical twins. Overall study findings and caveats: Analyses based on zero insertions could be partly confounded by invariant MAIT and iNKT cells.

Note on this clonotype: The antigen is undetermined.

One entry per CDR3 protein, called by TCRdb with MiXCR from the 5' RACE reads. The data hold about 520,000 distinct CDR3 sequences, with around 20% observed a single time. Germline V gene data show CDR1 as SEHNR and CDR2 as FQNEAQ (reference sequence). This CDR3 is built from 13 residues. The V end was cut by 5 bases, the J end by 3 bases, with 10 bases between. These same data were also listed under a study on T cells expressing NK-cell markers.

The receptor was derived from a woman aged 18 to 35 in good health. The chain carries TRBV7-9 and TRBJ1-1; D is unresolved. The specimen was CD4+ T cells sorted from blood. This CDR3 reads CASSPLADTEAFF. The CDR3 nucleotides read TGTGCCAGCAGCCCCTTGGCCGACACTGAAGCTTTCTTT.